The 9 T cell receptor beta chains in this list originate from one sample, sequenced in a study of T cell repertoires in cytomegalovirus infection. MiXCR, run by TCRdb on the reads, gives a single entry per CDR3 protein. Of about 920,000 distinct CDR3 sequences listed, about a third were seen once; the top ten hold around 15%. Their antigens are not known. The sequencing used cultured CD8+ T cells from PBMCs, collected from culture after CMV antigen stimulation. These receptors originate from a human donor in good health (CMV status not recorded). Some clones in this sample may be carry-over from other donors' samples.

V is TRBV24-1 and J is TRBJ1-1; D is uncertain. Trimming shortened V by 5 bases and J by 5 bases, and 14 bases separated the two germline ends. Germline assignment: CDR1 KGHDR and CDR2 SFDVKD. The CDR3 extends over 14 amino acids. CDR3 amino acids: CATSVGEGRTEAFF. CDR3 coding DNA: TGTGCCACCAGTGTCGGGGAGGGTCGAACTGAAGCTTTCTTT.

This clonotype was observed a handful of times. This rearrangement joins TRBV7-6 to TRBJ2-3; 7 positions agree with TRBD2. Germline values: CDR1 SGHVS, CDR2 FNYEAQ. The CDR3 is 17 amino acids. The ends lost 1 base at V and 4 bases at J; junction bases unmatched: 11. DNA for the CDR3: TGTGCCAGCAGCTTAGATCGCTTTGGGGGGGTCGCAGATACGCAGTATTTT. This translates into CASSLDRFGGVADTQYF.

This clonotype turned up a few times. For the CDR3, the DNA is TGCGCCAGCAGCCAAGATCTATACACCTTGGACACAGATACGCAGTATTTT. This gives the protein CASSQDLYTLDTDTQYF. This chain links TRBV4-1 with TRBJ2-3, with no clear D. The length of the CDR3 is 17 residues. Trimming left V 0 bases short and J 2 bases short, with 15 bases between. Germline V lookup: CDR1 MGHRA, CDR2 YSYEKL.

A few counts support this clonotype. The V and J genes are TRBV7-8 and TRBJ2-7; 7 bases fit TRBD1. The junction had 9 bases not matched to a gene; V was cut back by 2 bases and J by 2 bases. The length of the CDR3 is 16 residues. In germline, CDR1 is SGHVS, CDR2 FQNEAQ. The CDR3, as DNA: TGTGCCAGCAGCTTACTTGGCCGACAGGGCGCCTACGAGCAGTACGTC. This translates into CASSLLGRQGAYEQYV.

The chain combines TRBV7-2 with TRBJ2-5; D is ambiguous. V was clipped by 5 bases and J by 5 bases, with 21 bases between them. The germline gives CDR1 SGHTA, CDR2 FQGNSA. This CDR3 contains 16 residues. CDR3 amino acids: CASSPYKRARAETQYF. In DNA form, the CDR3 reads TGTGCCAGCAGCCCATACAAAAGGGCCCGAGCCGAGACCCAGTACTTC.

This clonotype has only a few counts. The chain couples TRBV7-9 to TRBJ2-3, with D tentatively TRBD2 (5 bases). CDR1 is SEHNR, CDR2 FQNEAQ, per germline (reference sequence). V was shortened by 1 base and J by 0 bases, with 11 bases between the two germline ends. This CDR3 is built from 16 residues. The CDR3 coding sequence is TGTGCCAGCAGCTTAGGGGAGATCCTTAGCACAGATACGCAGTATTTT. It yields the protein CASSLGEILSTDTQYF.

This clonotype was detected a few times. This chain links TRBV20-1 with TRBJ1-1; unclear D gene. The CDR3 is 11 amino acids. Germline CDR1 and CDR2: DFQATT and SNEGSKA (reference sequence). Deletions cut 6 bases from V and 6 bases from J, with 11 bases between. For the CDR3, the DNA is TGCAGTGCCACCCGCGATTCTGAAGCTTTCTTT. Translating it yields CSATRDSEAFF.

The chain has TRBV9 and TRBJ1-1; 8 nucleotides match TRBD1. The V gene end was trimmed by 0 bases and the J gene end by 4 bases; junction bases not matched to a gene: 17. The CDR3 has 19 residues. Germline-derived CDR1 and CDR2 are SGDLS and YYNGEE. CDR3 protein: CASSVAPGGGQVKVTEAFF. CDR3 coding DNA: TGTGCCAGCAGCGTAGCCCCTGGGGGGGGACAGGTAAAAGTCACTGAAGCTTTCTTT.

This clonotype has at least ten counts. The chain employs TRBV7-9 and TRBJ2-1, with D maybe TRBD2 (5 bases). CDR3 length equals 14 residues. Per germline, CDR1 SEHNR and CDR2 FQNEAQ (reference sequence). Trimming left V 4 bases short and J 8 bases short, with 15 bases between. CDR3 sequence (DNA): TGTGCCAGCAGCTCCTCATCTGGCGGGTATGAGCAGTTCTTC. It specifies CASSSSSGGYEQFF.